Listed below are T cell receptor beta chains from one sample, sequenced in a study of cytomegalovirus exposure and HLA in healthy donors. Generated by immunoSEQ multiplex PCR, the TCRdb table keeps only in-frame clones and is missing some. Among 100,000 to 130,000 clones listed, around four fifths were seen once. The sequenced sample consisted of PBMCs. Source of these receptors: a man younger than 45 in good health and CMV-seronegative. The conserved cysteine and the conserved F or W are not part of the CDR3 here. A D gene is named only where the DNA matches it firmly. The size of a clone is reported for some rows only, either as once, few or many, or as a class for expanded clones.

j_gene	d_gene	v_gene	abundance	CDR3aa
TRBJ1-6	.	TRBV7-2	.	ASSLTGNSPLH
TRBJ1-1	.	TRBV6-5	.	ASSRVGRNSEAF
TRBJ2-5	TRBD1	TRBV7-8	.	ASSRRTGTSQETQY
TRBJ2-1	.	TRBV7-9	.	ASGLLQGDEQF
TRBJ2-3	TRBD2	TRBV9	.	ASSVGASGGAGDTQY
TRBJ2-3	.	TRBV7-9	.	ASSILDTDTQY
TRBJ2-3	TRBD2	TRBV28	.	ASSQGLAGGDTQY
TRBJ1-3	.	TRBV9	few	ASSGRLGRRNTIY
TRBJ2-1	TRBD2	TRBV5-4	few	ASSLRTSGTRDEQF
TRBJ2-5	.	TRBV2	.	ARGQRETQY
TRBJ2-7	TRBD1	TRBV7-3	.	ASSYGLETGEQY
TRBJ2-7	TRBD2	TRBV2	.	ASSELPAGTGEQY
TRBJ1-1	TRBD1	TRBV5-4	few	ASSLDYRGGNTEAF
TRBJ1-2	.	TRBV12-1	.	ASTGDRGTYGYT
TRBJ1-3	TRBD1	TRBV28	.	ASSHLGQGPVSGNTIY
TRBJ2-1	.	TRBV7-3	.	ASSPTSYNEQF
TRBJ1-1	.	TRBV5-1	.	ASSPGNTEAF